A selection of T cell receptor beta chains follows, all from one sample in a study of CD8 T cells in ankylosing spondylitis. In TCRdb, the 5' RACE reads were re-called with MiXCR into one record per CDR3 protein. The sample carries approximately 300,000 distinct CDR3 sequences, roughly 20% recorded once. The sample was blood, either unsorted or a sorted T cell fraction (not recorded which). These receptors all stem from a female donor with ankylosing spondylitis or in good health (not recorded which). CDR3s include the opening cysteine and the closing phenylalanine or tryptophan. Fields, in order: J gene, clone size, V gene, D gene, CDR3 protein, CDR3 DNA. D genes are given only for firm matches. Expanded clones get a size class; other rows say once, few or many, or leave the size out.

j_gene: TRBJ1-1
abundance: few
v_gene: TRBV12-3/TRBV12-4
d_gene: NA
CDR3aa: CASRMNTEAFF
CDR3nt: TGTGCCAGCAGGATGAACACTGAAGCTTTCTTT

j_gene: TRBJ2-7
abundance: few
v_gene: TRBV20-1
d_gene: NA
CDR3aa: CSAAGLFSSYEQYF
CDR3nt: TGCAGTGCCGCAGGCCTTTTTTCCTCCTACGAGCAGTACTTC

j_gene: TRBJ1-1
abundance: few
v_gene: TRBV20-1
d_gene: NA
CDR3aa: CSARGAGMNTEAFF
CDR3nt: TGCAGTGCCAGAGGGGCGGGTATGAACACTGAAGCTTTCTTT

j_gene: TRBJ1-1
abundance: many
v_gene: TRBV20-1
d_gene: NA
CDR3aa: CSASEAEVQDEAFF
CDR3nt: TGCAGTGCTAGTGAGGCGGAAGTCCAGGATGAAGCTTTCTTT

j_gene: TRBJ2-7
abundance: few
v_gene: TRBV10-3
d_gene: TRBD1
CDR3aa: CAIQGVGEGYEQYF
CDR3nt: TGTGCCATCCAGGGGGTAGGTGAAGGGTACGAGCAGTACTTC

j_gene: TRBJ2-5
abundance: NA
v_gene: TRBV7-2
d_gene: NA
CDR3aa: CASSTVLGETQYF
CDR3nt: TGTGCCAGCAGCACTGTACTGGGGGAGACCCAGTACTTC

j_gene: TRBJ2-7
abundance: few
v_gene: TRBV5-1
d_gene: NA
CDR3aa: CASSLNGGAAIRGHEQYF
CDR3nt: TGCGCCAGCAGCTTGAATGGGGGCGCAGCTATAAGAGGCCACGAGCAGTACTTC

j_gene: TRBJ2-5
abundance: once
v_gene: TRBV20-1
d_gene: TRBD1
CDR3aa: CSASLDRGSGETQYF
CDR3nt: TGCAGTGCATCATTGGACAGGGGGTCAGGGGAGACCCAGTACTTC

j_gene: TRBJ2-7
abundance: NA
v_gene: TRBV14
d_gene: NA
CDR3aa: CASSPETEPYEQYF
CDR3nt: TGTGCCAGCAGCCCCGAGACAGAGCCCTACGAGCAGTACTTC

j_gene: TRBJ1-2
abundance: NA
v_gene: TRBV5-1
d_gene: NA
CDR3aa: CASSPTGRIYGYTF
CDR3nt: TGCGCCAGCAGTCCTACAGGGAGAATCTATGGCTACACCTTC

j_gene: TRBJ2-7
abundance: NA
v_gene: TRBV6-1
d_gene: TRBD2
CDR3aa: CASSEAGGSYEQYF
CDR3nt: TGTGCCAGCAGTGAAGCGGGAGGGTCGTACGAGCAGTACTTC

j_gene: TRBJ2-1
abundance: few
v_gene: TRBV27
d_gene: TRBD1
CDR3aa: CASSIRGSSYNEQFF
CDR3nt: TGTGCCAGCAGTATCAGGGGGAGCTCCTACAATGAGCAGTTCTTC

j_gene: TRBJ2-3
abundance: NA
v_gene: TRBV7-6
d_gene: TRBD1
CDR3aa: CASSSDAPGQGARGDTQYF
CDR3nt: TGTGCCAGCAGCTCAGACGCCCCGGGACAGGGGGCGAGAGGAGATACGCAGTATTTT

j_gene: TRBJ2-6
abundance: NA
v_gene: TRBV20-1
d_gene: TRBD1
CDR3aa: CSAERGGVYGANVLTF
CDR3nt: TGCAGTGCCGAGAGAGGGGGCGTTTATGGGGCCAACGTCCTGACTTTC

j_gene: TRBJ2-5
abundance: NA
v_gene: TRBV5-5
d_gene: TRBD1
CDR3aa: CASSLLGQGGRETQYF
CDR3nt: TGTGCCAGCAGCTTGCTAGGACAGGGAGGACGGGAGACCCAGTACTTC

j_gene: TRBJ2-2
abundance: NA
v_gene: TRBV3-1
d_gene: NA
CDR3aa: CASSLLGRTNGELFF
CDR3nt: TGTGCCAGCAGCCTCCTCGGGAGAACGAACGGGGAGCTGTTTTTT

j_gene: TRBJ2-3
abundance: few
v_gene: TRBV4-2
d_gene: TRBD2
CDR3aa: CASSQDVYAGGVDTQYF
CDR3nt: TGTGCCAGCAGCCAAGATGTGTACGCGGGAGGGGTGGATACGCAGTATTTT

j_gene: TRBJ1-1
abundance: NA
v_gene: TRBV3-1
d_gene: NA
CDR3aa: CASSQGNDHEAFF
CDR3nt: TGTGCCAGCAGCCAAGGAAATGATCACGAAGCTTTCTTT

j_gene: TRBJ1-4
abundance: NA
v_gene: TRBV10-3
d_gene: NA
CDR3aa: CAISARPSEKLFF
CDR3nt: TGTGCCATCAGTGCGCGCCCGAGTGAAAAACTGTTTTTT

j_gene: TRBJ1-1
abundance: NA
v_gene: TRBV29-1
d_gene: NA
CDR3aa: CSVEGGAEIRAFF
CDR3nt: TGCAGCGTTGAGGGGGGAGCCGAGATTAGAGCTTTCTTT

j_gene: TRBJ2-7
abundance: NA
v_gene: TRBV5-1
d_gene: TRBD1
CDR3aa: CASSWTGEDEQYF
CDR3nt: TGCGCCAGCAGCTGGACAGGGGAGGACGAGCAGTACTTC

j_gene: TRBJ1-5
abundance: few
v_gene: TRBV20-1
d_gene: TRBD1
CDR3aa: CSARRGGEYQPQHF
CDR3nt: TGCAGTGCTAGGCGAGGGGGCGAATATCAGCCCCAGCATTTT

j_gene: TRBJ1-1
abundance: NA
v_gene: TRBV20-1
d_gene: TRBD1
CDR3aa: CSAPQGAIGRNTEAFF
CDR3nt: TGCAGTGCTCCACAGGGGGCTATAGGGAGGAACACTGAAGCTTTCTTT

j_gene: TRBJ1-2
abundance: NA
v_gene: TRBV6-1
d_gene: TRBD1
CDR3aa: CASSRTGEIYGYTF
CDR3nt: TGTGCCAGCAGCCGGACAGGGGAAATCTATGGCTACACCTTC

j_gene: TRBJ2-1
abundance: many
v_gene: TRBV20-1
d_gene: NA
CDR3aa: CSALSPGGHNEQFF
CDR3nt: TGCAGTGCTCTGAGCCCCGGGGGTCACAATGAGCAGTTCTTC

j_gene: TRBJ2-6
abundance: few
v_gene: TRBV5-1
d_gene: NA
CDR3aa: CASSKQGSSGANVLTF
CDR3nt: TGCGCCAGCAGCAAACAAGGGTCCTCTGGGGCCAACGTCCTGACTTTC